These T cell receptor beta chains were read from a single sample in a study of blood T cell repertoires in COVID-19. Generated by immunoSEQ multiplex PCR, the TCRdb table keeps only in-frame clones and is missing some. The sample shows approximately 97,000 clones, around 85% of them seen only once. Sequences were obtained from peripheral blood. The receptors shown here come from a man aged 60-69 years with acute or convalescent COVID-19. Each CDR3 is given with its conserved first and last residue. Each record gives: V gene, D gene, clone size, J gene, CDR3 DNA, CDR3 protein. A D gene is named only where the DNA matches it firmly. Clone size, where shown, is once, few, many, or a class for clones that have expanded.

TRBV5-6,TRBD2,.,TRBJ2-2,TGTGCCAGCAGCCCACGGGGGGTCACCCCGATCACCGGGGAGCTGTTTTTT,CASSPRGVTPITGELFF
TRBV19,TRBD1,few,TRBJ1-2,TGTGCCAGTAGGCCTGGACAGGGGATGGGCTACGGCTACACCTTC,CASRPGQGMGYGYTF
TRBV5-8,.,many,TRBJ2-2,TGTGCCAGCAGCTTGTTGAGGAACACCGGGGAGCTGTTTTTT,CASSLLRNTGELFF
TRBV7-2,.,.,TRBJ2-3,TGTGCCAGCAGCTCCCGAACGGGAATCAGCACAGATACGCAGTATTTT,CASSSRTGISTDTQYF
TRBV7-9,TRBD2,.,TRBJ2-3,TGTGCCAGCCTCGGACTAGCTGGAACAGATACGCAGTATTTT,CASLGLAGTDTQYF
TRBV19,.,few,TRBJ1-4,TGTGCCAGTAGTGGGCACCATGCAACTAATGAAAAACTGTTTTTT,CASSGHHATNEKLFF
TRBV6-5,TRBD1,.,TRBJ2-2,TGTGCCAGCAGTTACGGGACAGCGAACACCGGGGAGCTGTTTTTT,CASSYGTANTGELFF
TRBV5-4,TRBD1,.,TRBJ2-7,TGTGCCAGCAGCGACCGACAGGGGGCGCATCGGGAGCAGTACTTC,CASSDRQGAHREQYF
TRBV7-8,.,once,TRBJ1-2,TGTGCCAGCAGCTCTGTCCAACAGGGTGACTATGGCTACACCTTC,CASSSVQQGDYGYTF
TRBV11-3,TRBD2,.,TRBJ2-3,TGTGCCAGCAGCTTACCTACGCGGACAGCGGGGGTCCTAACAGATACGCAGTATTTT,CASSLPTRTAGVLTDTQYF
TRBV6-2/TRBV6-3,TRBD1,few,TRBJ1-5,TGTGCCAGCAGTTATCAGGGGGGCAATCAGCCCCAGCATTTT,CASSYQGGNQPQHF
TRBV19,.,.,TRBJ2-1,TGTGCCAGTAGTATTGGGGCGACAGGAGGTGAGCAGTTCTTC,CASSIGATGGEQFF
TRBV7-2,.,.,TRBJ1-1,TGTGCCAGCAAGACAGGACCCCTGAACACTGAAGCTTTCTTT,CASKTGPLNTEAFF
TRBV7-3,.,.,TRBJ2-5,TGTGCCAGCAGGGGGGCCCAAGAGACCCAGTACTTC,CASRGAQETQYF
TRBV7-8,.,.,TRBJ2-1,TGTGCCAGCAGCTTAGAGGGGCGCGACAACAATGAGCAGTTCTTC,CASSLEGRDNNEQFF
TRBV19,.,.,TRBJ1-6,TGTGCCAGTAGTCTTGACTCAAGGAATTCACCCCTCCACTTT,CASSLDSRNSPLHF
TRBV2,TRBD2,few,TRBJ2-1,TGTGCCAGCAGCGGGGGGGCCCTCTACAATGAGCAGTTCTTC,CASSGGALYNEQFF
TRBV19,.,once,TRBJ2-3,TGTGCCAGTAGTATCTCTTATTCGGCGGGCACAGATACGCAGTATTTT,CASSISYSAGTDTQYF
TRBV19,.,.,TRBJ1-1,TGTGCCAGTACGGGTCGGGTGAACACTGAAGCTTTCTTT,CASTGRVNTEAFF
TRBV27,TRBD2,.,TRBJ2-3,TGTGCCAGCAGGTTAGCGGGGGCGAGGGATACGCAGTATTTT,CASRLAGARDTQYF
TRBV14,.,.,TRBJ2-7,TGTGCCAGCAGCCACGTCTTCTCCCAGGTCCCCTACGAGCAGTACTTC,CASSHVFSQVPYEQYF
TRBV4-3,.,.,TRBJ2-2,TGCGCCAGCAGCCAAGAAGCAGGGAACACCGGGGAGCTGTTTTTT,CASSQEAGNTGELFF
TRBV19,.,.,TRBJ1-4,TGTGCCAGTAGCGAACTTGCAACTAATGAAAAACTGTTTTTT,CASSELATNEKLFF
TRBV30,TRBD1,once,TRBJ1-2,TGTGCCTGGGGACAGGGGGCTCGGTACTATGGCTACACCTTC,CAWGQGARYYGYTF
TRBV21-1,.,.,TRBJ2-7,TGTGCCAGCAGCAAAGTCATTTGGACAGGGGACTCCTACGAGCAGTACTTC,CASSKVIWTGDSYEQYF
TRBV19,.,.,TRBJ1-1,TGTGCCAGTAGTATACCCGGTATGAACACTGAAGCTTTCTTT,CASSIPGMNTEAFF
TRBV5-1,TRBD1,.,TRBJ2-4,TGCGCCAGCAGCTTGTGGACAGGGAGGAACATTCAGTACTTC,CASSLWTGRNIQYF
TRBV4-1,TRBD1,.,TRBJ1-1,TGCGCCAGCAGCCACGGACAGGGGACCACTGAAGCTTTCTTT,CASSHGQGTTEAFF
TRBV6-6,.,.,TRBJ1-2,TGTGCCAGCAGCCCGGGGGGGTCCTATGGCTACACCTTC,CASSPGGSYGYTF
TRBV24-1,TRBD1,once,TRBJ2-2,TGTGCCACCAGTGATCGCCCGGGGGACAGGGGGCACACCGGGGAGCTGTTTTTT,CATSDRPGDRGHTGELFF
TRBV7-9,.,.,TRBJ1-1,TGTGCCAGCAGACGGGGGGTGACTGAAGCTTTCTTT,CASRRGVTEAFF
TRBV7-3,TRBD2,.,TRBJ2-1,TGTGCCAGCAGCATAGCGGGAGGGATGCAGTTCTTC,CASSIAGGMQFF
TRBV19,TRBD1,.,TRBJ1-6,TGTGCCAGCGCCGGGACAGGGAGGAATTCACCCCTCCACTTT,CASAGTGRNSPLHF
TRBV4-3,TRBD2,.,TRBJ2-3,TGCGCCAGCAGCCAAGGGTCAGCGGGAGTCGAGGGCACAGATACGCAGTATTTT,CASSQGSAGVEGTDTQYF
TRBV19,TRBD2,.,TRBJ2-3,TGTGCCAGTAAGAGGCTAGCGGGAGGGAACACAGATACGCAGTATTTT,CASKRLAGGNTDTQYF
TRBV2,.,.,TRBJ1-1,TGTGCCAGCAGAGAGGGCCCCCCAGAAGCTTTCTTT,CASREGPPEAFF
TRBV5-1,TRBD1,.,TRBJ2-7,TGCGCCAGCAGCCCCGACGGACAGGGCTACGAGCAGTACTTC,CASSPDGQGYEQYF
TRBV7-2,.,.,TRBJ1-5,TGTGCCAGCAGCTTATCGCCAGATAGCAATCAGCCCCAGCATTTT,CASSLSPDSNQPQHF
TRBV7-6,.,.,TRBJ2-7,TGTGCCAGCAGCTTCGGGGGGACAGGAGACTACGAGCAGTACTTC,CASSFGGTGDYEQYF
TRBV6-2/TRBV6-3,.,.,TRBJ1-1,TGTGCCAGCAGCCAACGGCGGGGCGGGAGGAACACTGAAGCTTTCTTT,CASSQRRGGRNTEAFF
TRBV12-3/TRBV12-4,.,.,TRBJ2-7,TGTGCCAGCAGTTTAGTTTCGGCGGGCGAGCAGTACTTC,CASSLVSAGEQYF
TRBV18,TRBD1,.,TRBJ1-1,TGTGCCAGCTCACCGGGACAGATGAACACTGAAGCTTTCTTT,CASSPGQMNTEAFF
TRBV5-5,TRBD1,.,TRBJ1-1,TGTGCCAGCAGCTCGACAGGGCTCATGAACACTGAAGCTTTCTTT,CASSSTGLMNTEAFF
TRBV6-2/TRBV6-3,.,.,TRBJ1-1,TGTGCCAGCAGTTACTTTGGAGGACGGACTGAAGCTTTCTTT,CASSYFGGRTEAFF
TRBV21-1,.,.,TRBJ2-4,TGTGCCAGCAGGGAGGACAGGGCTAAAGCCAAAAACATTCAGTACTTC,CASREDRAKAKNIQYF
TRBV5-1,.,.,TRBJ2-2,TGCGCCAGCAGCTTAAATGGGCCAGCGAACACCGGGGAGCTGTTTTTT,CASSLNGPANTGELFF